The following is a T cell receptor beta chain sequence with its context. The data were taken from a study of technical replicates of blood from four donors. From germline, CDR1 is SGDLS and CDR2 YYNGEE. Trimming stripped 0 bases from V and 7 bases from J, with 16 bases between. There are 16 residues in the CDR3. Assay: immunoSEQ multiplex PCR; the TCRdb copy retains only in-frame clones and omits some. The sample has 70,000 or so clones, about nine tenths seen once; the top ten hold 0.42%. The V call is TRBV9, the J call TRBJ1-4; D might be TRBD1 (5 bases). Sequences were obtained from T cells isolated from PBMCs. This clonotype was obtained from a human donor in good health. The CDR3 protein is CASSVGQQAVFEKLFF. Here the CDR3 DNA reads TGTGCCAGCAGCGTAGGACAGCAGGCGGTTTTTGAAAAACTGTTTTTT. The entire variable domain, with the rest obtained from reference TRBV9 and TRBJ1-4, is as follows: DSGVTQTPKHLITATGQRVTLRCSPRSGDLSVYWYQQSLDQGLQFLIQYYNGEERAKGNILERFSAQQFPDLHSELNLSSLELGDSALYFCASSVGQQAVFEKLFFGSGTQLSVL.